This T cell receptor (beta chain) was sequenced during a study of OX40 agonist ivuxolimab in advanced cancers. Regarding the study as a whole: Among patients with partial responses at 0.1-3.0 mg/kg, clonal expansion was among the lowest.

This CDR3 is built from 13 residues. Deletions cut 4 bases from V and 5 bases from J, with 12 bases between. CDR1 SGDLS and CDR2 YYNGEE come from the germline V gene. Clones were sequenced by immunoSEQ multiplex PCR, and TCRdb holds only the in-frame ones, with some missing. Here the sample spans about 100,000 clones, about nine tenths being singletons. On this clone itself: Its target is not known.

This sequence was found in an adult with an advanced solid tumor such as melanoma, head and neck, liver or kidney cancer. The input for sequencing was CD4+ or CD8+ T cells sorted from blood, taken in a trial of the OX40 agonist ivuxolimab. The chain carries TRBV9 and TRBJ2-5; D not resolved. The CDR3 DNA follows: TGTGCCAGCAGCTACTCATGGGCGGAGACCCAGTACTTC. The encoded protein is CASSYSWAETQYF.